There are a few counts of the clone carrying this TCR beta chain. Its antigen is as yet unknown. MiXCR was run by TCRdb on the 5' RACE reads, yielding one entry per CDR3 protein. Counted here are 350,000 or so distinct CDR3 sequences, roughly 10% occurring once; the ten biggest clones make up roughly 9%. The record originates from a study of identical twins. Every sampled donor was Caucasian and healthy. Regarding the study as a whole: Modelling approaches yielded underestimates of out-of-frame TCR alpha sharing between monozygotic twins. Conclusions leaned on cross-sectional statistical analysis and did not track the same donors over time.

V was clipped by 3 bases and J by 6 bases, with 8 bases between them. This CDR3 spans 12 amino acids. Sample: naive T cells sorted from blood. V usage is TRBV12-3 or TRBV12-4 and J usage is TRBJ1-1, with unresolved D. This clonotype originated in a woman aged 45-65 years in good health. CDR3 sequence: CASSFVPAEAFF. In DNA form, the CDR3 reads TGTGCCAGCAGTTTTGTACCGGCTGAAGCTTTCTTT.